The 22 T cell receptor beta chains in this list originate from one sample, sequenced in a study of blood T cells in healthy people across ages. Then a second PCR, running about 6 to 12 cycles, was carried out with a sample-barcoded 5' primer and a J-beta primer mix. TCRdb reprocessed the 5' RACE reads with MiXCR, giving one entry per CDR3 protein. The sample carries 700,000 to 1,000,000 distinct CDR3 sequences, roughly 44% recorded once. Source material: blood. The receptor set was obtained from a man in his fifties or sixties in good health.

A few counts support this clonotype. The chain combines TRBV5-1 with TRBJ2-3, with D hard to call. CDR3 length: 14 residues. Looked up from germline, CDR1 is SGHRS and CDR2 is YFSETQ. Trimming pared 10 bases from V and 2 bases from J, leaving 17 bases between. This CDR3 is CAVRHGHSTDTQYF. CDR3 bases: TGCGCCGTCCGACATGGCCACTCCACAGATACGCAGTATTTT. Looking up the rest from reference TRBV5-1 and TRBJ2-3 gives the full variable domain: KAGVTQTPRYLIKTRGQQVTLSCSPISGHRSVSWYQQTPGQGLQFLFEYFSETQRNKGNFPGRFSGRQFSNSRSEMNVSTLELGDSALYLCAVRHGHSTDTQYFGPGTRLTVL.

As to this clonotype: A much larger clone sits a single nucleotide away, making a read error possible. The rearrangement joins TRBV7-9 to TRBJ2-5; D gene ambiguous. The last part of the DNA fits TRBJ2-1 better; the J call may be wrong. The CDR3 is 12 amino acids. Looked up from germline, CDR1 is SEHNR and CDR2 is FQNEAQ (reference sequence). CDR3 DNA: TGTGCCAGCAGCCCTCTCCAAGAGACCCAGTTCTTC. This sequence encodes CASSPLQETQFF.

This clonotype was counted a few times. The chain recombines TRBV7-6 with TRBJ2-7; D gene uncertain. Trimming left V 2 bases short and J 7 bases short, with 18 bases between. Germline loops: CDR1 SGHVS, CDR2 FNYEAQ. The CDR3 length is 15 residues. The CDR3 DNA reads TGTGCCAGCAGCTTAACCTCAAACACTCCACAGGAGCAGTACTTC. Translation gives CASSLTSNTPQEQYF.

This clonotype has only one observation. This sequence joins TRBV9 and TRBJ2-3; D ambiguous. V gave up 3 bases and J gave up 0 bases, with 8 bases separating them. The CDR3 has 14 residues. Per germline, CDR1 SGDLS and CDR2 YYNGEE. This CDR3 reads CASSAPTSTDTQYF. CDR3 sequence (DNA): TGTGCCAGCAGCGCCCCGACAAGCACAGATACGCAGTATTTT.

The chain is built from TRBV5-1 and TRBJ2-4; D not certain. The assigned J gene may be wrong: the sequence end matches TRBJ2-7 better. This CDR3 contains 12 residues. CDR1 and CDR2 from the germline V gene are SGHRS and YFSETQ. The CDR3 region has the DNA TGCGCCAGCAGCTTCAACAGTAACGAGCAGTACTTC. As protein: CASSFNSNEQYF.

This chain connects TRBV6-5 to TRBJ2-5; TRBD1 matches 11 bases. From germline, CDR1 is MNHEY and CDR2 SVGAGI. V was clipped by 6 bases and J by 11 bases; unmatched bases: 11. This CDR3 has 14 residues. Here the CDR3 reads CASSRDRGSEEQYF. For the CDR3, the DNA is TGTGCCAGCAGCCGGGACAGGGGGAGTGAGGAGCAGTACTTC.

This chain joins TRBV5-1 and TRBJ2-7; D may be TRBD1 (7 bases). CDR1 and CDR2 (germline): SGHRS, YFSETQ. Trimming took 5 bases from V and 7 from J, leaving 19 bases between them. The CDR3 runs to 14 residues. In DNA, the CDR3 is TGCGCCAGCAGTTCAGGGGGGTTTAGGCCGGAGCAGTACTTC. It encodes CASSSGGFRPEQYF.

Note on this clonotype: A read error may account for a junction end that differs from germline. The V and J genes are TRBV7-9 and TRBJ1-2; 10 bases line up with TRBD1. The length of the CDR3 is 17 residues. Germline V gene sequence: CDR1 SEHNR, CDR2 FQNEAQ (reference sequence). The CDR3: CAGSLWTGGNLNYGYTF. CDR3 nucleotide sequence: TGTGCCGGCAGCTTATGGACAGGGGGTAACCTAAACTATGGCTACACCTTC.

The J gene is TRBJ1-2, the V gene TRBV9, with D maybe TRBD1 (6 bases). The ends were cut back, 3 bases at V and 2 bases at J, with 17 bases in the middle. The length of the CDR3 is 16 residues. Germline CDR1 is SGDLS and CDR2 is YYNGEE. The CDR3 DNA follows: TGTGCCAGCAGCGAGATCCTCAGGACAGCCAACTATGGCTACACCTTC. Residues: CASSEILRTANYGYTF.

V gene TRBV20-1 combines with J gene TRBJ1-4; weak D call: TRBD1 (6 bases). V was trimmed by 1 base and J by 8 bases, leaving 14 bases between them. Germline CDR1 is DFQATT and CDR2 is SNEGSKA (reference sequence). The CDR3 is 14 residues long. CDR3 amino acids: CSARAPRGEEKLFF. As DNA, the CDR3 is TGCAGTGCTAGAGCCCCAAGGGGGGAGGAAAAACTGTTTTTT.

The chain employs TRBV7-8 and TRBJ1-6; 7 bases line up with TRBD1. V shed 6 bases, J shed 8 bases, and the junction held 13 bases outside the gene matches. The CDR3 extends over 16 amino acids. CDR1 SGHVS and CDR2 FQNEAQ come from the germline V gene. This CDR3 is CASRLSGQAGDSPLHF. The CDR3 DNA reads TGTGCCAGCAGATTAAGTGGACAGGCTGGGGATTCACCCCTCCACTTT.

The sample holds one count of this clonotype. The chain has TRBV7-2 and TRBJ2-1; 7 positions match TRBD2. CDR1 and CDR2 (germline): SGHTA, FQGNSA. This CDR3 spans 14 amino acids. V shed 2 bases, J shed 10 bases, and the junction held 8 bases outside the gene matches. CDR3 sequence (DNA): TGTGCCAGCAGCTTAAGCGGGACGGTCTACGAGCAGTTCTTC. This gives the protein CASSLSGTVYEQFF.

J is TRBJ1-2 and V is TRBV20-1; D gene ambiguous. Per germline, CDR1 DFQATT and CDR2 SNEGSKA (reference sequence). The CDR3 is 12 amino acids. V was shortened by 5 bases and J by 6 bases, with 13 bases between the two germline ends. The CDR3 spells CSALQSYHGYTF. In nucleotides, the CDR3 is TGCAGTGCTTTACAGAGTTACCATGGCTACACCTTC.

The CDR3 spells CASSQDWQMNTEAFF. For the CDR3, the DNA is TGCGCCAGCAGCCAAGATTGGCAGATGAACACTGAAGCTTTCTTT. V gene TRBV4-3 combines with J gene TRBJ1-1; D call uncertain. The CDR3 consists of 15 residues. Germline-derived CDR1 and CDR2 are LGHNA and YSLEER. The V gene lost 0 bases and the J gene lost 0 bases, with 8 bases spanning the gap.

V usage is TRBV20-1 and J usage is TRBJ2-7; unclear D gene. Trimming took off 0 bases at V and 5 bases at J, with 8 bases between the two ends. Germline V gene data show CDR1 as DFQATT and CDR2 as SNEGSKA (reference sequence). The CDR3 extends over 12 amino acids. As DNA, the CDR3 is TGCAGTGCTAGAGACGGCCCTAACGAGCAGTACTTC. It encodes CSARDGPNEQYF.

The chain combines TRBV12-3 or TRBV12-4 with TRBJ2-7; D may be TRBD2 (7 bases). CDR3 length: 13 residues. The V and J ends lost 5 bases and 2 bases respectively, with 10 bases between them. The CDR3 coding sequence is TGTGCCAGCAGTGGGGGGGCTCCCTACGAGCAGTACTTC. Its protein is CASSGGAPYEQYF.

The chain combines TRBV5-1 with TRBJ1-2; D is ambiguous. CDR1 and CDR2 (germline): SGHRS, YFSETQ. The CDR3 has 14 amino acids. The V end was cut by 0 bases, the J end by 4 bases, with 10 bases between. The CDR3 here is CASSLARVVYGYTF. The DNA of the CDR3 is TGCGCCAGCAGCTTGGCTAGGGTGGTCTATGGCTACACCTTC. Supplemented by reference TRBV5-1 and TRBJ1-2, the full variable domain reads KAGVTQTPRYLIKTRGQQVTLSCSPISGHRSVSWYQQTPGQGLQFLFEYFSETQRNKGNFPGRFSGRQFSNSRSEMNVSTLELGDSALYLCASSLARVVYGYTFGSGTRLTVV.

This clonotype has just a few counts. The chain combines TRBV6-5 with TRBJ2-7; D not resolved. The germline V gene encodes CDR1 MNHEY and CDR2 SVGAGI. CDR3 length equals 13 residues. V dropped 0 bases and J dropped 7 bases, with 10 bases sitting between them. CDR3 loop: CASSYSRAGEQYF. Written as DNA, the CDR3 is TGTGCCAGCAGTTACTCACGGGCCGGAGAGCAGTACTTC.

This clonotype has just a few counts. V and J are TRBV7-9 and TRBJ1-1, with unresolved D. V was clipped by 0 bases and J by 10 bases, with 9 bases between them. This CDR3 comprises 12 residues. Per the germline V gene, CDR1 is SEHNR and CDR2 is FQNEAQ (reference sequence). CDR3 DNA sequence: TGTGCCAGCAGCTTAGCCCCGCGGGGAGCTTTCTTT. This sequence encodes CASSLAPRGAFF.

This clonotype turned up a few times. V and J are TRBV19 and TRBJ2-7; the D is unclear. The CDR3 is made up of 13 amino acids. Trimming left V 10 bases short and J 0 bases short, with 13 bases between. Germline V lookup: CDR1 LNHDA, CDR2 SQIVND (reference sequence). CDR3 sequence reads: CATRPGISYEQYF. The DNA of the CDR3 is TGTGCCACCCGTCCAGGAATCTCCTACGAGCAGTACTTC.

This clonotype was recorded a few times. CDR3 region: CASSLERGTNEQYF. As DNA, the CDR3 is TGTGCCAGCAGTTTAGAGAGGGGAACCAACGAGCAGTACTTC. The rearrangement uses TRBV12-3 or TRBV12-4 and TRBJ2-7; D may correspond to TRBD1 or TRBD2 (5 bases each). V lost 1 base and J lost 5, with 12 bases in between. The CDR3 is 14 amino acids.

This clonotype has a handful of counts. V and J are TRBV7-2 and TRBJ2-6; no clear D gene. The CDR3 length is 16 residues. Germline V gene data show CDR1 as SGHTA and CDR2 as FQGNSA. The V gene lost 5 bases and the J gene lost 4 bases, with 15 bases spanning the gap. This CDR3 is CASSINRGAGANVLTF. CDR3 sequence (DNA): TGTGCCAGCAGCATAAATCGAGGCGCGGGGGCCAACGTCCTGACTTTC.